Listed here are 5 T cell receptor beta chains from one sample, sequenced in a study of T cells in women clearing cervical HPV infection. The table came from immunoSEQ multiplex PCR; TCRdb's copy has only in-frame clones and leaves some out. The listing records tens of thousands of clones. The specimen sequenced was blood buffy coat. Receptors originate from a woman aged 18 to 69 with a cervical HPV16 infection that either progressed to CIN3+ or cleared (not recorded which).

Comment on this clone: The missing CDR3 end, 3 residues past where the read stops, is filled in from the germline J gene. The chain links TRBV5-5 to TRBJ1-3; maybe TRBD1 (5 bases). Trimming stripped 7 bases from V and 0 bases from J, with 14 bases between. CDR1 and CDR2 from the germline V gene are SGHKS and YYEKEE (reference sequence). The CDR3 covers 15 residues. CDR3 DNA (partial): TGTGCCAGCGCCTTCACAGGTGACTCTGGAAACACC. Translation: CASAFTGDSGNT. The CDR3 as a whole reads CASAFTGDSGNTIYF.

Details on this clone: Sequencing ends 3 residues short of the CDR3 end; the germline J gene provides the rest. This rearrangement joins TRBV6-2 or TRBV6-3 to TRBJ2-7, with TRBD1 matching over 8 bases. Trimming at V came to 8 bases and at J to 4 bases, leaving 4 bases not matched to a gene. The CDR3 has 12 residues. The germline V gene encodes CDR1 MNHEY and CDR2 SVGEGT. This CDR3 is CASAQGVYEQYF. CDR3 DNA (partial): TGTGCCAGCGCACAGGGGGTATACGAG.

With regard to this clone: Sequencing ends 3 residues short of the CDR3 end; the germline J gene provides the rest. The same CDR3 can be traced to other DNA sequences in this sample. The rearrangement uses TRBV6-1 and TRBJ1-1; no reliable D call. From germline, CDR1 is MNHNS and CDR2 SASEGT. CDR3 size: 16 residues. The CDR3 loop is CASSEELAARQETAFF. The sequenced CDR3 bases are TGTGCCAGCAGTGAAGAATTGGCGGCCCGCCAAGAGACC.

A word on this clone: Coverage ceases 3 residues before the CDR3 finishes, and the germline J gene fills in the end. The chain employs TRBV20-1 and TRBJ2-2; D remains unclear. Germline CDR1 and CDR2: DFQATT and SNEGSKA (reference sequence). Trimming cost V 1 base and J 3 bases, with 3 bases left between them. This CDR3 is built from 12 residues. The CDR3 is CSARADTGELFF. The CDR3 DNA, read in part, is TGCAGTGCTAGAGCCGACACCGGGGAG.

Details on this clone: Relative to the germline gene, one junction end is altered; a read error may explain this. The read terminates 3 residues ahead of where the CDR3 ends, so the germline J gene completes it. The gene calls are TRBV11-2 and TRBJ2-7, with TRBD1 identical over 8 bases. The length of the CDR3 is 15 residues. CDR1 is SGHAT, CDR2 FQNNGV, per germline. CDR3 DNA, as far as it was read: TGTGCCAGCAACTCCGGACAGGGAGTCTCCCACGAG. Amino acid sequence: CASNSGQGVSHE. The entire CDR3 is CASNSGQGVSHEQYF.